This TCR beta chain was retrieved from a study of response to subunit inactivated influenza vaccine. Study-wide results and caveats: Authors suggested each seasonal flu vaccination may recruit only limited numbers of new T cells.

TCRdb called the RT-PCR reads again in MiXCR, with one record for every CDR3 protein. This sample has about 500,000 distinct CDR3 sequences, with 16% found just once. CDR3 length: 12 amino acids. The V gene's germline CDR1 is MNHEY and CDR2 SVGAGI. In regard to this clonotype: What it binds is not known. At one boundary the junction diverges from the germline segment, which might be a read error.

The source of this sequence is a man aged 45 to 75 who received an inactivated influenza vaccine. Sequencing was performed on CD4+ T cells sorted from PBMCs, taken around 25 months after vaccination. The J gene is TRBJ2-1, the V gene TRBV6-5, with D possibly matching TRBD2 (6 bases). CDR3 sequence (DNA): TGTACCAGCAGTTCCCTGGCGGGGGAGCAGTTCTTC. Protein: CTSSSLAGEQFF.